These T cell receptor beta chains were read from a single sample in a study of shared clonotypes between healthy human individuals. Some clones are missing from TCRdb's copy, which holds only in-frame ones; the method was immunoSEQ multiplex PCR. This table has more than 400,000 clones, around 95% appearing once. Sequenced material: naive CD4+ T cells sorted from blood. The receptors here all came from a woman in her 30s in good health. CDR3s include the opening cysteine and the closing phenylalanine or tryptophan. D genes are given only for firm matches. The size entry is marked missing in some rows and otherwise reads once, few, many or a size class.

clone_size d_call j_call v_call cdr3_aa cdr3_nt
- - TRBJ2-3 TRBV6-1 CASSEAWRRRTDTQYF TGTGCCAGCAGTGAAGCCTGGCGGAGACGCACAGATACGCAGTATTTT
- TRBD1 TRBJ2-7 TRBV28 CASSPAGGPTNEQYF TGTGCCAGCAGTCCCGCAGGGGGTCCTACTAACGAGCAGTACTTC
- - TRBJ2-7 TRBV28 CATEGQEIYEQYF TGTGCCACAGAAGGACAAGAGATCTACGAGCAGTACTTC
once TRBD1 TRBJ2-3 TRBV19 CASKDRGDTQYF TGTGCCAGTAAGGACAGGGGGGATACGCAGTATTTT
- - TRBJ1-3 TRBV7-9 CASSPQPGNTIYF TGTGCCAGCAGCCCCCAACCTGGAAACACCATATATTTT
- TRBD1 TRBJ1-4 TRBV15 CATSRDKGALREKLFF TGTGCCACCAGCAGAGATAAGGGGGCCCTCCGGGAAAAACTGTTTTTT
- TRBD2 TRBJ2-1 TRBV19 CASSGLAGGPNEQFF TGTGCCAGTAGTGGACTAGCGGGAGGGCCGAATGAGCAGTTCTTC
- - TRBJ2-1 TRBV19 CASSPMIRMHEQFF TGTGCCAGTTCCCCTATGATCCGAATGCATGAGCAGTTCTTC
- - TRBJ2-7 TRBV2 CASGASYEQYF TGTGCCAGCGGGGCCTCCTACGAGCAGTACTTC
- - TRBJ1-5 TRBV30 CAWSGQRDQPQHF TGTGCCTGGAGCGGACAGAGAGATCAGCCCCAGCATTTT
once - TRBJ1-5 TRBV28 CASDFMPGRGPEGYSNQPQHF TGTGCCAGCGATTTCATGCCGGGGAGGGGACCTGAGGGGTATAGCAATCAGCCCCAGCATTTT
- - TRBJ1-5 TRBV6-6 CASSLGLSQPQHF TGTGCCAGCAGTCTGGGCCTTAGTCAGCCCCAGCATTTT
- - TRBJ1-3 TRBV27 CASRKGQPGNTIYF TGTGCCAGCAGAAAAGGACAGCCTGGAAACACCATATATTTT
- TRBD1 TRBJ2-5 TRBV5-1 CASSPDRGGETQYF TGCGCCAGCAGCCCCGACAGGGGCGGCGAGACCCAGTACTTC
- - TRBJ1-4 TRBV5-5 CASSLSGAGEKLFF TGTGCCAGCAGCTTGTCCGGGGCCGGTGAAAAACTGTTTTTT
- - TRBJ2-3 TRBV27 CASSLLSQGDTQYF TGTGCCAGCAGTTTACTATCACAGGGAGATACGCAGTATTTT
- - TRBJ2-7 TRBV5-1 CASGDDRAYEQYF TGCGCCAGCGGGGACGATAGGGCTTACGAGCAGTACTTC
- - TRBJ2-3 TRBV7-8 CASSLAGSTDTQYF TGTGCCAGCAGCTTGGCGGGTAGCACAGATACGCAGTATTTT
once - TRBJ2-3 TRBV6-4 CASSEGRTHTDTQYF TGTGCCAGCAGTGAGGGCCGCACACACACAGATACGCAGTATTTT
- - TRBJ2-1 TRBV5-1 CASSLGPGIYNEQFF TGCGCCAGCAGCTTGGGTCCAGGGATCTACAATGAGCAGTTCTTC
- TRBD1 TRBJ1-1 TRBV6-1 CASTLGQGGNTEAFF TGTGCCAGCACCCTAGGACAGGGAGGGAACACTGAAGCTTTCTTT
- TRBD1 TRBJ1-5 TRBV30 CAWSGTGVPEPQHF TGTGCCTGGAGTGGGACAGGGGTACCCGAGCCCCAGCATTTT
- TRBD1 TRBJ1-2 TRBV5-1 CASTYEGTGRIGGGYTF TGCGCCAGCACCTATGAGGGGACAGGGAGGATCGGTGGCGGCTACACCTTC
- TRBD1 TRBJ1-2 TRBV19 CASSIRGQGPFDTF TGTGCCAGTAGTATAAGGGGACAGGGACCATTCGACACCTTC
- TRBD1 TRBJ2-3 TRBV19 CASSKNPGQGYPDTQYF TGTGCCAGTAGCAAAAATCCGGGACAGGGCTATCCCGATACGCAGTATTTT
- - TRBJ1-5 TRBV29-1 CSIVAAAGQPQHF TGCAGCATTGTGGCTGCAGCGGGTCAGCCCCAGCATTTT
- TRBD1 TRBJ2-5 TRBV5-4 CASSFTGTGDQETQYF TGTGCCAGCAGCTTTACCGGGACAGGGGACCAAGAGACCCAGTACTTC
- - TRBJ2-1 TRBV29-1 CSVNTGLRPSSYNEQFF TGCAGCGTTAATACTGGGTTGCGGCCGTCCTCCTACAATGAGCAGTTCTTC
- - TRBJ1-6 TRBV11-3 CASSPELHF TGTGCCAGCAGCCCCGAACTCCACTTT